The 21 T cell receptor beta chains presented below share a single source sample, sequenced in a study of blood T cell repertoires in COVID-19. Sequencing used immunoSEQ multiplex PCR; TCRdb keeps in-frame clones, though not all of them. Among around 350,000 clones listed, approximately 86% were seen once. Sequenced material: peripheral blood. These receptors were collected from a human donor in a cohort sampled during active COVID-19.

V is TRBV20-1 and J is TRBJ2-7; no clear D gene. This CDR3 has 10 residues. Between the trimmed V and J ends, which lost 6 bases and 3 bases, there was a span of 6 bases. Looked up from germline, CDR1 is DFQATT and CDR2 is SNEGSKA (reference sequence). CDR3 DNA: TGCAGTGCAGCGAACTACGAGCAGTACTTC. Protein product: CSAANYEQYF.

This chain joins TRBV30 and TRBJ2-7, with D possibly TRBD2 on 5 matching bases. V lost 4 bases and J 6 bases, leaving 19 bases between the germline ends. The CDR3 length is 14 residues. Germline values: CDR1 GTSNPN, CDR2 SVGIG (reference sequence). The CDR3 nucleotides read TGTGCCTGGACTCGAGACGCGGGTGTGGGCGAGCAGTACTTC. This sequence encodes CAWTRDAGVGEQYF.

This clone appeared a single time. The gene calls are TRBV19 and TRBJ1-2, with TRBD1 matching 7 bases. CDR3 size: 14 residues. Trimming removed 5 bases from V and 0 bases from J; junction bases left unmatched: 3. Germline V gene sequence: CDR1 LNHDA, CDR2 SQIVND (reference sequence). Here the CDR3 reads CASSVTGTNYGYTF. CDR3 nucleotides: TGTGCCAGTAGTGTGACAGGGACTAACTATGGCTACACCTTC. Full variable domain (rest looked up from reference TRBV19 and TRBJ1-2): DGGITQSPKYLFRKEGQNVTLSCEQNLNHDAMYWYRQDPGQGLRLIYYSQIVNDFQKGDIAEGYSVSREKKESFPLTVTSAQKNPTAFYLCASSVTGTNYGYTFGSGTRLTVV.

The V gene is TRBV11-2, the J gene TRBJ2-7; no clear D gene. V was pared by 0 bases and J by 3 bases, with 12 bases between. Germline CDR1 SGHAT, CDR2 FQNNGV. There are 15 residues in the CDR3. CDR3 in DNA: TGTGCCAGCAGCTTAGATGACTTCTCCTACTACGAGCAGTACTTC. It translates to CASSLDDFSYYEQYF.

This chain connects TRBV4-1 to TRBJ2-7; 11 bases are a match to TRBD1. Trimming took 2 bases from V and 4 from J; bases not matched to a gene: 7. Germline V gene data show CDR1 as MGHRA and CDR2 as YSYEKL. The CDR3 runs 16 residues. The CDR3 region has the DNA TGCGCCAGCAGCCAACTTGGGACAGGGGGGTTGTACGAGCAGTACTTC. This sequence encodes CASSQLGTGGLYEQYF.

The chain recombines TRBV25-1 with TRBJ2-1; 8 nucleotides line up with TRBD2. J lost 7 bases, V lost 3 bases, and 8 bases had no gene match. Germline lookup yields CDR1 MGHDK and CDR2 SYGVNS. This CDR3 contains 15 residues. The CDR3 DNA reads as TGTGCCAGCAGTGAGGAAGCGGGAGCTTTAAATGAGCAGTTCTTC. Its protein is CASSEEAGALNEQFF.

The J gene is TRBJ1-5, the V gene TRBV7-2; 10 bases line up with TRBD1. With V trimmed by 3 bases and J by 3 bases, 2 bases remained unmatched. Per germline, CDR1 SGHTA and CDR2 FQGNSA. The CDR3 totals 15 residues. The CDR3 is CASSFDRGPNQPQHF. CDR3 in DNA: TGTGCCAGCAGCTTTGACAGGGGGCCCAATCAGCCCCAGCATTTT.

This chain uses TRBV30 with TRBJ2-1; the D gene is possibly TRBD2 (5 bases). The CDR3 has 14 amino acids. V was cut by 0 bases and J by 3 bases, with 9 bases left in between. Per germline, CDR1 GTSNPN and CDR2 SVGIG (reference sequence). CDR3 protein: CAWSVSGIYNEQFF. DNA for the CDR3: TGTGCCTGGAGTGTATCCGGGATCTACAATGAGCAGTTCTTC. Full variable domain (missing parts from reference TRBV30 and TRBJ2-1): SQTIHQWPATLVQPVGSPLSLECTVEGTSNPNLYWYRQAAGRGLQLLFYSVGIGQISSEVPQNLSASRPQDRQFILSSKKLLLSDSGFYLCAWSVSGIYNEQFFGPGTRLTVL.

The chain joins TRBV5-1 to TRBJ2-5, with D perhaps TRBD1 (5 bases). This CDR3 spans 13 amino acids. The V gene lost 9 bases and the J gene lost 2 bases, with 14 bases spanning the gap. Germline CDR1 and CDR2: SGHRS and YFSETQ. The DNA of the CDR3 is TGCGCCACCGGAAAAGGGGTACAAGAGACCCAGTACTTC. Amino acid sequence: CATGKGVQETQYF. Complete variable domain (other parts from reference TRBV5-1 and TRBJ2-5): KAGVTQTPRYLIKTRGQQVTLSCSPISGHRSVSWYQQTPGQGLQFLFEYFSETQRNKGNFPGRFSGRQFSNSRSEMNVSTLELGDSALYLCATGKGVQETQYFGPGTRLLVL.

In this sample, this clone turned up once. This sequence joins TRBV19 and TRBJ2-3; 15 bases are a match to TRBD2. With V trimmed by 5 bases and J by 4 bases, 7 bases remained unmatched. Germline loops: CDR1 LNHDA, CDR2 SQIVND (reference sequence). This CDR3 region has 17 residues. This CDR3 reads CASSLRTSGRAADTQYF. CDR3 bases: TGTGCCAGTAGTCTCCGGACTAGCGGGAGGGCCGCAGATACGCAGTATTTT.

This rearrangement joins TRBV11-2 to TRBJ2-5; D may be TRBD2 (7 bases). The length of the CDR3 is 18 residues. The germline V gene has CDR1 SGHAT and CDR2 FQNNGV. V was pared by 7 bases and J by 4 bases, with 28 bases between. CDR3 bases: TGTGCCAGCACCCCAGGAAATCGCGGGAGCCGAGGGGGAGAGACCCAGTACTTC. This encodes CASTPGNRGSRGGETQYF.

Written as DNA, the CDR3 is TGTGCCAGCACGACCCCACAGGTGGCCTATGGCTACACCTTC. Translation: CASTTPQVAYGYTF. The chain couples TRBV28 to TRBJ1-2; possible D gene TRBD1, 5 bases. CDR1 and CDR2 from the germline V gene are MDHEN and SYDVKM. This CDR3 is built from 14 residues. V lost 7 bases, J lost 4 bases, and 16 bases lay in between.

The rearrangement links TRBV5-5 to TRBJ1-6, with a weak D call TRBD1 (6 bases). From germline, CDR1 is SGHKS and CDR2 YYEKEE (reference sequence). Trimming shortened V by 1 base and J by 2 bases, and 16 bases separated the two germline ends. CDR3 length equals 18 residues. This CDR3 reads CASSLLPGAGTYNSPLHF. The CDR3 nucleotides read TGTGCCAGCAGCTTGCTTCCAGGGGCAGGAACCTATAATTCACCCCTCCACTTT. The full variable domain, rest sourced from reference TRBV5-5 and TRBJ1-6, is DAGVTQSPTHLIKTRGQQVTLRCSPISGHKSVSWYQQVLGQGPQFIFQYYEKEERGRGNFPDRFSARQFPNYSSELNVNALLLGDSALYLCASSLLPGAGTYNSPLHFGNGTRLTVT.

This clone has only one observation. J is TRBJ1-5 and V is TRBV28, with D hard to call. Germline V gene data show CDR1 as MDHEN and CDR2 as SYDVKM. Between the trimmed V and J ends, which lost 4 bases and 7 bases, there was a span of 11 bases. The CDR3 contains 13 residues. CDR3 in amino acids: CASSYRLRQPQHF. The CDR3 coding sequence is TGTGCCAGCAGTTACCGGTTACGGCAGCCCCAGCATTTT.

Here the CDR3 DNA reads TGTGCCAGCAGCTTCAGGGGAGCATCATGGGGGGAGCTGTTTTTT. Encoded protein: CASSFRGASWGELFF. The V and J genes are TRBV5-6 and TRBJ2-2; D possibly corresponds to TRBD1 (6 bases). Between the trimmed V and J ends, which lost 2 bases and 8 bases, there was a span of 16 bases. The CDR3 length is 15 residues. Germline CDR1 SGHDT, CDR2 YYEEEE.

V and J are TRBV5-5 and TRBJ2-7, with a tentative D call TRBD1 (5 bases). Germline CDR1 and CDR2: SGHKS and YYEKEE (reference sequence). V gave up 2 bases and J gave up 2 bases, with 20 bases separating them. The CDR3 has 17 amino acids. The CDR3 coding sequence is TGTGCCAGCAGCTTTACTGGGGAAAGGGGAATACCCTACGAGCAGTACTTC. This translates into CASSFTGERGIPYEQYF. The variable domain in full, completed from reference TRBV5-5 and TRBJ2-7, reads DAGVTQSPTHLIKTRGQQVTLRCSPISGHKSVSWYQQVLGQGPQFIFQYYEKEERGRGNFPDRFSARQFPNYSSELNVNALLLGDSALYLCASSFTGERGIPYEQYFGPGTRLTVT.

The V call is TRBV5-4, the J call TRBJ2-7; D remains unclear. Trimming stripped 4 bases from V and 0 bases from J, with 11 bases between. The V gene's germline CDR1 is SGHNT and CDR2 YYREEE (reference sequence). This CDR3 spans 14 amino acids. The CDR3, as DNA: TGTGCCAGCAGCGTCCGAGAGAGCTCCTACGAGCAGTACTTC. This gives the protein CASSVRESSYEQYF.

This clone was counted once. The CDR3 bases are TGTGCCACCAGCAGAGGGACAGGGGCAGCCGGTTACGAGCAGTACTTC. Its translation is CATSRGTGAAGYEQYF. This chain uses TRBV15 with TRBJ2-7; 9 nucleotides match TRBD1. The ends lost 1 base at V and 4 bases at J; junction bases unmatched: 8. Germline V gene lookup returns CDR1 LNHNV and CDR2 YYDKDF (reference sequence). This CDR3 region has 16 residues.

The chain couples TRBV5-1 to TRBJ1-3; the match to TRBD1 covers 7 bases. Germline-derived CDR1 and CDR2 are SGHRS and YFSETQ. J gave up 0 bases and V 4 bases, and 7 bases lay outside the gene matches. The CDR3 totals 16 residues. This CDR3 reads CASSPGQVFSGNTIYF. The CDR3 DNA sequence: TGCGCCAGCAGCCCTGGACAGGTCTTCTCTGGAAACACCATATATTTT.

V and J are TRBV28 and TRBJ2-1; 7 nucleotides align to TRBD2. CDR3 length: 15 residues. V was pared by 5 bases and J by 3 bases, with 7 bases of the junction left unmatched. CDR1 and CDR2 (germline): MDHEN, SYDVKM. The CDR3 loop is CASSGGRGIYNEQFF. CDR3 bases: TGTGCCAGCAGTGGCGGGAGAGGGATCTACAATGAGCAGTTCTTC.

This clone was observed a few times. The chain is built from TRBV25-1 and TRBJ2-4; no clear D gene. CDR1 MGHDK and CDR2 SYGVNS come from the germline V gene. V gave up 6 bases and J gave up 7 bases, with 13 bases separating them. The length of the CDR3 is 13 residues. CDR3 sequence (DNA): TGTGCCAGCAGCGAGACCTCCGGGAACATTCAGTACTTC. Translation: CASSETSGNIQYF.